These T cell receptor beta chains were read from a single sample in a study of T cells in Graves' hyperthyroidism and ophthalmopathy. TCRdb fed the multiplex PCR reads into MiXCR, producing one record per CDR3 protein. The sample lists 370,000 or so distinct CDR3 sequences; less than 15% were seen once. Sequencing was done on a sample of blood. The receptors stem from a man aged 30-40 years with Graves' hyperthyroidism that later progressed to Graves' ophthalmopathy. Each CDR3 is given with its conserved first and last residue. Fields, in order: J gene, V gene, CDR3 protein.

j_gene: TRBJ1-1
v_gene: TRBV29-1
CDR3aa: CSGCQGARHTEAFF

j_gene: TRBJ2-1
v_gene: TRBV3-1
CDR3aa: CASSQELTGRYDEQFF

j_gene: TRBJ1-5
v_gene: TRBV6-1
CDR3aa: CASSFDRGNYEPQHF

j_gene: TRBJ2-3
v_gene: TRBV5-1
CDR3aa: CASGLHPLDSTDTQYF

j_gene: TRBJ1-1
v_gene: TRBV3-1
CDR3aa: CASSQVGSGTEAFF

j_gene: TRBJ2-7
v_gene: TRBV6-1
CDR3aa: CASSESDPSEQYF

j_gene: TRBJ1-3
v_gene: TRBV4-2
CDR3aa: CASSQAGQGENTIYF

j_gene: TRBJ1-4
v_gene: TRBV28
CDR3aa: CASTLDRAYYEKLFF

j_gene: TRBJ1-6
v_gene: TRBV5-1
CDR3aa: CASSLRTGEHNSPLHF

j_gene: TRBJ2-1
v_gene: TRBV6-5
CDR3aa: CASSYSTIRVGNEQFF

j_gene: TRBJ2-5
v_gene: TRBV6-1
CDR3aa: CASQGDGQETQYF

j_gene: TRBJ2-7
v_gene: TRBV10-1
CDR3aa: CASSTGTSWPYEQYF

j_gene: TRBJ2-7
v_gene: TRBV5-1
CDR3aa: CASSPRTEPAYEQYF

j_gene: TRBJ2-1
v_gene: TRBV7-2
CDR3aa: CASSPGSGGADEQFF

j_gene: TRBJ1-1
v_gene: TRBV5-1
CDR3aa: CASRVSSQLNTEAFF

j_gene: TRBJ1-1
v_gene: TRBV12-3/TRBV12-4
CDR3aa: CASSKVSPPEAFF

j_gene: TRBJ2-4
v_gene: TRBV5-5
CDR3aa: CASSFGLAGGFLAKNIQYF

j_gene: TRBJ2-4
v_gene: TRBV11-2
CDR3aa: CASSYGGSKNIQYF

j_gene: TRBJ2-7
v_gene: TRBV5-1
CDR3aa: CASSPQGSTYEQYF

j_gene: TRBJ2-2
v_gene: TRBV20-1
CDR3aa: CSASPGTADTGELFF